This TCR beta chain was sequenced in a study of identical twins. Findings and limits, study-wide: Twins' surplus sharing was weaker for beta out-of-frame sequences. Modelling approaches yielded underestimates of out-of-frame TCR alpha sharing between monozygotic twins.

Healthy Caucasian individuals made up all the donors. TCRdb passed the 5' RACE reads through MiXCR, listing each CDR3 protein once. The sample contains 1.5 million to 2 million distinct CDR3 sequences, 32% of which appear only once. As regards this clonotype: Its antigen is not known.

The ends lost 4 bases at V and 11 bases at J; junction bases unmatched: 21. CDR1 is SGHRS and CDR2 is YFSETQ in the germline V gene. The CDR3 has 18 amino acids. Sample: cord blood. The chain links TRBV5-1 to TRBJ2-5, with TRBD2 identical over 12 bases. The TCR was taken from a newborn girl in good health. Here the CDR3 reads CASSLRLAGAIFYNEQYF. The DNA of the CDR3 is TGCGCCAGCAGCCTAAGACTAGCGGGGGCCATTTTCTACAATGAGCAGTACTTC.